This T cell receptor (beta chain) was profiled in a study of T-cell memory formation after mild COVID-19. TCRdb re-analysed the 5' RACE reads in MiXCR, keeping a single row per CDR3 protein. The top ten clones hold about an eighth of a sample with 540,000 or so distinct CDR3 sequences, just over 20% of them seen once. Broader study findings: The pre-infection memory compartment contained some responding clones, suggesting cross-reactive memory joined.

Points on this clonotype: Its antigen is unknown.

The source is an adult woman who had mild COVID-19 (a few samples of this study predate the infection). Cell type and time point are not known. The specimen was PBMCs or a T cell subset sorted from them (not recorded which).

In DNA, the CDR3 is TGTGCCACCAGTGGTCGGACCGATAACTATGGCTACACCTTC. Amino acid sequence: CATSGRTDNYGYTF. V gene TRBV24-1 combines with J gene TRBJ1-2, with D unclear. V was shortened by 5 bases and J by 1 base, with 10 bases between the two germline ends. Germline CDR1 and CDR2: KGHDR and SFDVKD. This CDR3 spans 14 amino acids.